This T cell receptor beta chain was retrieved from a study of long-term antiretroviral therapy in people with HIV. At survey level, the immunoSEQ assay was run in its v3.0 version. The repertoire was sequenced with immunoSEQ multiplex PCR; TCRdb's copy has only in-frame clones and lacks some. The table records 14,000 or so clones, approximately 86% of them present only once. Sequencing used unsorted PBMCs, obtained 6.2 years after starting antiretroviral therapy. The source of this sequence is a man aged 35 to 55 with HIV.

CDR3 DNA sequence: TGTGCCAGCAGCCCCCGGATGACCGGGGCAGCGGACACTGAAGCTTTCTTT. Translated: CASSPRMTGAADTEAFF. The rearrangement joins TRBV7-9 to TRBJ1-1; possible D gene TRBD1, 5 bases. Deletions cut 5 bases from V and 3 bases from J, with 22 bases between. The CDR3 covers 17 residues. Germline assignment: CDR1 SEHNR and CDR2 FQNEAQ (reference sequence).